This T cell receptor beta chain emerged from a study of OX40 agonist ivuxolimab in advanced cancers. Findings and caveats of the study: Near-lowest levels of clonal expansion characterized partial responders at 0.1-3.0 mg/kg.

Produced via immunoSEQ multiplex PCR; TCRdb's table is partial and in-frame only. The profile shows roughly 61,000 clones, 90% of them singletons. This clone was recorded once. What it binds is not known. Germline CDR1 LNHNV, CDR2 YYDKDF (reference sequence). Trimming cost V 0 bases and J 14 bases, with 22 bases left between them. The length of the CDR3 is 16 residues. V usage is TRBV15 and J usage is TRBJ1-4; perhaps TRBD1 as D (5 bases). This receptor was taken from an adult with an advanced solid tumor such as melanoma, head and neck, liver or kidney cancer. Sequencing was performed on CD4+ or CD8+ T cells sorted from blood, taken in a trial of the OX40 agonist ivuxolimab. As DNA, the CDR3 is TGTGCCACCAGCAGAGATGGGGCAGGACCCCCGGGATTTCTGTTTTTT. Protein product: CATSRDGAGPPGFLFF.